The clone carrying this TCR beta chain was observed a handful of times. The target antigen is unknown. Germline assignment: CDR1 PRHDT and CDR2 FYEKMQ (reference sequence). This CDR3 region has 20 residues. V was pared by 5 bases and J by 3 bases, with 15 bases of the junction left unmatched. Clones were read by immunoSEQ multiplex PCR, and TCRdb kept only the in-frame ones, dropping some. Of thousands of clones in the sample, more than 60% are singletons; the top ten hold about 68%. These data are taken from a study of siplizumab effects on memory and regulatory T cells. Study-wide results and limits: There appeared to be greater diversity in naive T cells than in memory cells, and naive T cells seemed major contributors to the alloresponse.

Unstimulated subsets comprising naive, memory, effector memory and TEMRA cells were sequenced in a few donor pairs. This clonotype was obtained from a human donor in good health. The J gene is TRBJ2-3, the V gene TRBV13; TRBD2 matches at 15 bases. Sample: effector memory CD8+ T cells sorted from blood. Subset described: unstimulated CD8+ effector memory T cells. CDR3 in amino acids: CASSPHPTGLAGGMTDTQYF. The DNA of the CDR3 is TGTGCCAGCAGCCCTCACCCAACGGGACTAGCGGGAGGTATGACAGATACGCAGTATTTT.